A selection of T cell receptor beta chains follows, all from one sample in a study of cytomegalovirus exposure and HLA in healthy donors. Repertoires were generated with immunoSEQ multiplex PCR, while TCRdb's copy carries only in-frame clones and drops some. The sample consists of around 140,000 clones, about two thirds of them appearing once. Sequencing input: PBMCs. The receptors derive from a middle-aged man in good health and CMV-seropositive. The CDR3 runs from the conserved cysteine through the conserved F or W. D genes are given only for firm matches. The size of a clone is reported for some rows only, either as once, few or many, or as a class for expanded clones.

clone_size: .; d_call: TRBD1; j_call: TRBJ1-2; v_call: TRBV7-2; cdr3_nt: TGTGCCAGCACCAACTGGGGACAGGCCAACTATGGCTACACCTTC; cdr3_aa: CASTNWGQANYGYTF
clone_size: many; d_call: .; j_call: TRBJ1-2; v_call: TRBV6-5; cdr3_nt: TGTGCCAGCAGTTCGGGACACATCTACCATGGCTACACCTTC; cdr3_aa: CASSSGHIYHGYTF
clone_size: .; d_call: .; j_call: TRBJ2-5; v_call: TRBV5-4; cdr3_nt: TGTGCCAGCAGCTTCCCTAGTGAGACCCAGTACTTC; cdr3_aa: CASSFPSETQYF
clone_size: .; d_call: .; j_call: TRBJ2-2; v_call: TRBV29-1; cdr3_nt: TGCAGCGTTATACTAGCAAACACCGGGGAGCTGTCTTTT; cdr3_aa: CSVILANTGELSF
clone_size: .; d_call: .; j_call: TRBJ2-7; v_call: TRBV5-1; cdr3_nt: TGCGCCAGCAGCTCGACAGTATCTTCCTACGAGCAGTACTTC; cdr3_aa: CASSSTVSSYEQYF
clone_size: few; d_call: TRBD1; j_call: TRBJ2-2; v_call: TRBV19; cdr3_nt: TGTGCCAGTAGGACCCCCGGGACAGGGGGCATCGGGGAGCTGTTTTTT; cdr3_aa: CASRTPGTGGIGELFF
clone_size: .; d_call: .; j_call: TRBJ1-4; v_call: TRBV5-1; cdr3_nt: TGCGCCAGCAGCTTGGGTGCAGCAACTAATGAAAAACTGTTTTTT; cdr3_aa: CASSLGAATNEKLFF
clone_size: .; d_call: TRBD1; j_call: TRBJ1-5; v_call: TRBV5-1; cdr3_nt: TGCGCCAGCAGCCAGGGACAGGGAGGGAGCAATCAGCCCCAGCATTTT; cdr3_aa: CASSQGQGGSNQPQHF
clone_size: .; d_call: .; j_call: TRBJ2-7; v_call: TRBV19; cdr3_nt: TGTGCCAGTAGCGCCGAGCGCAGCCTTTCCTACGAGCAGTACTTC; cdr3_aa: CASSAERSLSYEQYF
clone_size: .; d_call: TRBD2; j_call: TRBJ2-7; v_call: TRBV27; cdr3_nt: TGTGCCAGCAGTTTAACAGCGGGAGAGATTTACGAGCAGTACTTC; cdr3_aa: CASSLTAGEIYEQYF
clone_size: few; d_call: TRBD1; j_call: TRBJ1-1; v_call: TRBV4-1; cdr3_nt: TGCGCCAGCAGCGCGAGGACAGGCCTGAACACTGAAGCTTTCTTT; cdr3_aa: CASSARTGLNTEAFF
clone_size: few; d_call: .; j_call: TRBJ2-7; v_call: TRBV2; cdr3_nt: TGTGCCAGCAAGTCAGGGGCCTACGAGCAGTACTTC; cdr3_aa: CASKSGAYEQYF
clone_size: .; d_call: TRBD1; j_call: TRBJ1-2; v_call: TRBV9; cdr3_nt: TGTGCCAGCAGCGCCGGGACAGGGGGTTTTGGCTACACCTTC; cdr3_aa: CASSAGTGGFGYTF
clone_size: once; d_call: .; j_call: TRBJ1-1; v_call: TRBV5-1; cdr3_nt: TGCGCCAGCAGCTTGGACCCCTTGCAGGTACAAACTGAAGCTTTCTTT; cdr3_aa: CASSLDPLQVQTEAFF
clone_size: .; d_call: TRBD2; j_call: TRBJ2-5; v_call: TRBV18; cdr3_nt: TGTGCCAGCTCACCACGTGGCCAGCGGGAGTTCAAGGAGCAGTACTTC; cdr3_aa: CASSPRGQREFKEQYF
clone_size: few; d_call: TRBD1; j_call: TRBJ2-7; v_call: TRBV11-2; cdr3_nt: TGTGCCAGCAGCTTCCGGGACAGGGAGTACGAGCAGTACTTC; cdr3_aa: CASSFRDREYEQYF
clone_size: few; d_call: TRBD1; j_call: TRBJ1-1; v_call: TRBV6-1; cdr3_nt: TGTGCCAGCAGTGAGCCGGGACAGGGGGCAGTAATGGCTTTCTTT; cdr3_aa: CASSEPGQGAVMAFF
clone_size: few; d_call: .; j_call: TRBJ1-2; v_call: TRBV2; cdr3_nt: TGTGCCAGCAGTGAAACAGGGACCGCTAACTATGGCTACACCTTC; cdr3_aa: CASSETGTANYGYTF
clone_size: .; d_call: TRBD1; j_call: TRBJ1-1; v_call: TRBV6-4; cdr3_nt: TGTGCCAGCAGTGACTCAAGGGCAGGGGGACGAGCTTTCTTT; cdr3_aa: CASSDSRAGGRAFF
clone_size: .; d_call: TRBD1; j_call: TRBJ2-2; v_call: TRBV5-4; cdr3_nt: TGTGCCAGCAGCTTGAAACAGGGGAATACCGGGGAGCTGTTTTTT; cdr3_aa: CASSLKQGNTGELFF
clone_size: .; d_call: TRBD2; j_call: TRBJ2-3; v_call: TRBV9; cdr3_nt: TGTGCCAGCAGCGTAGCAGCGGGAGGGTTGGGAGATACGCAGTATTTT; cdr3_aa: CASSVAAGGLGDTQYF
clone_size: .; d_call: .; j_call: TRBJ1-2; v_call: TRBV6-1; cdr3_nt: TGTGCCAGCAGCCCCGACAGAAACTATGGCTACACCTTC; cdr3_aa: CASSPDRNYGYTF
clone_size: .; d_call: TRBD1; j_call: TRBJ2-7; v_call: TRBV6-6; cdr3_nt: TGTGCCAGCAGTTTCGGGGGACAGGGTCCCTACGAGCAGTACTTC; cdr3_aa: CASSFGGQGPYEQYF
clone_size: .; d_call: TRBD2; j_call: TRBJ2-3; v_call: TRBV9; cdr3_nt: TGTGCCAGCAGCGACCTAGCGGGGCGCACAGATACGCAGTATTTT; cdr3_aa: CASSDLAGRTDTQYF
clone_size: few; d_call: .; j_call: TRBJ2-7; v_call: TRBV27; cdr3_nt: TGTGCCAGCTCCCCCCAGGGGGGACCCTCCTACGAGCAGTACTTC; cdr3_aa: CASSPQGGPSYEQYF
clone_size: .; d_call: .; j_call: TRBJ2-6; v_call: TRBV7-6; cdr3_nt: TGTGCCAGCAGCTTAGGAAGACGAGGCCGCTCTGGGGCCAACGTCCTGACTTTC; cdr3_aa: CASSLGRRGRSGANVLTF
clone_size: many; d_call: .; j_call: TRBJ2-1; v_call: TRBV4-3; cdr3_nt: TGCGCCAGCAGCCGAGCTCCTTATGAGCAGTTCTTC; cdr3_aa: CASSRAPYEQFF
clone_size: .; d_call: TRBD2; j_call: TRBJ2-3; v_call: TRBV11-2; cdr3_nt: TGTGCCAGCAGCTTTCGGGGGGGCCTCCTAGATACGCAGTATTTT; cdr3_aa: CASSFRGGLLDTQYF
clone_size: .; d_call: .; j_call: TRBJ1-3; v_call: TRBV19; cdr3_nt: TGTGCCAGTAGTATAACCAGGCCTTACTCTGGAAACACCATATATTTT; cdr3_aa: CASSITRPYSGNTIYF
clone_size: .; d_call: .; j_call: TRBJ2-1; v_call: TRBV4-1; cdr3_nt: TGCGCCAGCAGACAAGAACGGGCAGAGGGAGCAAGCTCCTACAATGAGCAGTTCTTC; cdr3_aa: CASRQERAEGASSYNEQFF
clone_size: .; d_call: .; j_call: TRBJ1-5; v_call: TRBV19; cdr3_nt: TGTGCCAGTACCCCCGGGAGGGGAGAGCCCCAGCATTTT; cdr3_aa: CASTPGRGEPQHF
clone_size: .; d_call: TRBD2; j_call: TRBJ2-3; v_call: TRBV5-1; cdr3_nt: TGCGCCAGCAGCCGCGGGGGGACTCCAGATACGCAGTATTTT; cdr3_aa: CASSRGGTPDTQYF
clone_size: .; d_call: .; j_call: TRBJ2-5; v_call: TRBV27; cdr3_nt: TGTGCCAGCTCTCTAGGGGGAAAAGAGACCCAGTACTTC; cdr3_aa: CASSLGGKETQYF
clone_size: few; d_call: TRBD1; j_call: TRBJ2-1; v_call: TRBV6-1; cdr3_nt: TGTGCCAGCAGGCCGACAGGGGGAATTTACAATGAGCAGTTCTTC; cdr3_aa: CASRPTGGIYNEQFF
clone_size: once; d_call: .; j_call: TRBJ1-3; v_call: TRBV5-6; cdr3_nt: TGTGCCAGCAGCTTGGCCGGGTCTGGAAACACCATATATTTT; cdr3_aa: CASSLAGSGNTIYF
clone_size: .; d_call: .; j_call: TRBJ1-3; v_call: TRBV28; cdr3_nt: TGTGCCAGCAGTTTATTATACAGGGCTGGAAACACCATATATTTT; cdr3_aa: CASSLLYRAGNTIYF
clone_size: .; d_call: TRBD2; j_call: TRBJ2-6; v_call: TRBV7-2; cdr3_nt: TGTGCCAGCAGCTTAGAACTAGCGGGAGGTGGGGCCAACGTCCTGACTTTC; cdr3_aa: CASSLELAGGGANVLTF
clone_size: .; d_call: .; j_call: TRBJ1-1; v_call: TRBV4-1; cdr3_nt: TGCGCCAGCAGCCAAGAGGTTACGGGGGACACTGAAGCTTTCTTT; cdr3_aa: CASSQEVTGDTEAFF
clone_size: .; d_call: .; j_call: TRBJ1-5; v_call: TRBV19; cdr3_nt: TGTGCCAGTAATCTTGAGCGTCAGCCCCAGCATTTT; cdr3_aa: CASNLERQPQHF
clone_size: .; d_call: .; j_call: TRBJ1-1; v_call: TRBV7-6; cdr3_nt: TGTGCCAGCAGCTTAGCACAGGACACTGAAGCTTTCTTT; cdr3_aa: CASSLAQDTEAFF
clone_size: .; d_call: .; j_call: TRBJ2-2; v_call: TRBV5-1; cdr3_nt: TGCGCCAGCAGCTTGGAGTCTACCACCGGGGAGCTGTTTTTT; cdr3_aa: CASSLESTTGELFF
clone_size: once; d_call: TRBD2; j_call: TRBJ2-3; v_call: TRBV4-3; cdr3_nt: TGCGCCAGCAGCCAAAGTGGGGGGGGAGATACGCAGTATTTT; cdr3_aa: CASSQSGGGDTQYF
clone_size: .; d_call: TRBD2; j_call: TRBJ2-4; v_call: TRBV11-1; cdr3_nt: TGTGCCAGCAGCTTAGCCGGGGCTAGCGGGGACAAAAACATTCAGTACTTC; cdr3_aa: CASSLAGASGDKNIQYF